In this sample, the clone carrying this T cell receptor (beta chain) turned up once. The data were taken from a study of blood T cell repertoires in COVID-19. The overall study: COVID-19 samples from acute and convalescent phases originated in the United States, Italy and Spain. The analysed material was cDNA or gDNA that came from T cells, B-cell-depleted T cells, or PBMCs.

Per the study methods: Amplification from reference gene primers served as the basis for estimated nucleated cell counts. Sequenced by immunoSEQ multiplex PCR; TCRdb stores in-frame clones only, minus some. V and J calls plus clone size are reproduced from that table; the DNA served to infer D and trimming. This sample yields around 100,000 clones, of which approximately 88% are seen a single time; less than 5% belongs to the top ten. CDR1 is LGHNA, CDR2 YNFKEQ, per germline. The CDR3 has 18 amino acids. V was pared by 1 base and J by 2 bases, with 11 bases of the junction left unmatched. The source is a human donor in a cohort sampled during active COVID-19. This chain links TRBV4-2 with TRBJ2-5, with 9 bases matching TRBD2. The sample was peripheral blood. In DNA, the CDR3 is TGTGCCAGCAGCCAAGGAGAGGGCGGGGGGGTACTTCAAGAGACCCAGTACTTC. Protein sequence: CASSQGEGGGVLQETQYF.